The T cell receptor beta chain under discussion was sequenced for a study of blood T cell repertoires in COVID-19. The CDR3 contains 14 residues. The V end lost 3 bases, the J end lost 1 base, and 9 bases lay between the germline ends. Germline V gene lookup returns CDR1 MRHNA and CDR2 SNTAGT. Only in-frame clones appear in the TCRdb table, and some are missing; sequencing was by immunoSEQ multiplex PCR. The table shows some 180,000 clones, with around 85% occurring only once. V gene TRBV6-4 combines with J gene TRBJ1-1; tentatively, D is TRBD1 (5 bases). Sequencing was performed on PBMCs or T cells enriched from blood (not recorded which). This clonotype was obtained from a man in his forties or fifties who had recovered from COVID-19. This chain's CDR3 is CASSEQTGNTEAFF. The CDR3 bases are TGTGCCAGCAGTGAACAAACAGGGAACACTGAAGCTTTCTTT.